This T cell receptor beta chain originates from a study of Ad26.COV2.S vaccination and SARS-CoV-2 variants. Sequenced by immunoSEQ multiplex PCR; TCRdb stores in-frame clones only, minus some. The sample lists around 140,000 clones; roughly 90% were seen once. The CDR3 length is 14 residues. Deletions cut 4 bases from V and 0 bases from J, with 11 bases between. Germline V gene data show CDR1 as SQVTM and CDR2 as ANQGSEA. This clonotype was sampled from a human donor who had recovered from COVID-19. The material sequenced was peripheral blood, taken after recovery from COVID-19. The chain combines TRBV29-1 with TRBJ2-3, with D perhaps matching TRBD2 (5 bases). CDR3 protein: CSVVEAESTDTQYF. As DNA, the CDR3 is TGCAGCGTTGTTGAAGCGGAAAGCACAGATACGCAGTATTTT.